The 16 T cell receptor beta chains below were found in one sample sequenced in a study of HIV-infected patients and healthy controls. MiXCR was run by TCRdb on the 5' RACE reads, yielding one entry per CDR3 protein. In the table there are some 67,000 distinct CDR3 sequences, approximately 16% of which are singletons. The sample comprised CD4+ T cells from blood. The receptors come from a human donor in good health.

The chain has TRBV28 and TRBJ2-3; maybe TRBD1 (6 bases). Trimming removed 8 bases at V and 1 base at J, with 16 bases between. The germline gives CDR1 MDHEN, CDR2 SYDVKM. This CDR3 contains 15 residues. This chain's CDR3 is CASRTVKGGTDTQYF. The CDR3 DNA reads as TGTGCCAGCCGGACAGTCAAAGGGGGCACAGATACGCAGTATTTT.

This clonotype has at least ten counts. V usage is TRBV29-1 and J usage is TRBJ1-1; 7 positions match TRBD1. J gave up 5 bases and V 4 bases, and 7 bases lay outside the gene matches. Germline V gives CDR1 SQVTM, CDR2 ANQGSEA. The CDR3 loop spans 13 amino acids. DNA for the CDR3: TGCAGCGTTGGCCTTGGGACAGCGACTGAAGCTTTCTTT. This sequence encodes CSVGLGTATEAFF.

This clonotype was counted between two and nine times. The J gene is TRBJ1-3, the V gene TRBV18, with TRBD1 as a possible D gene (5 bases). Germline loops: CDR1 KGHSH, CDR2 LQKENI. V was clipped by 3 bases and J by 7 bases, with 22 bases between them. The CDR3 has 17 amino acids. CDR3: CASSPATLGRPPNTIYF. The CDR3 coding sequence is TGTGCCAGCTCACCCGCTACCTTGGGGCGTCCCCCGAACACCATATATTTT.

The sample holds a few counts of this clonotype. V usage is TRBV28 and J usage is TRBJ1-6, with D tentatively TRBD1 (5 bases). V dropped 5 bases and J dropped 6 bases, with 14 bases sitting between them. The germline V gene encodes CDR1 MDHEN and CDR2 SYDVKM. The CDR3 covers 15 residues. The DNA of the CDR3 is TGTGCCAGCAGTCTCCTCGGGACGAGTAATTCACCCCTCCACTTT. The encoded protein is CASSLLGTSNSPLHF.

This clonotype occurred many times. This chain joins TRBV4-2 and TRBJ1-4; D call uncertain. This CDR3 has 15 residues. CDR1 and CDR2 from the germline V gene are LGHNA and YNFKEQ. V was pared by 0 bases and J by 3 bases, with 8 bases between. CDR3 DNA: TGTGCCAGCAGCCAAGATTTGAAGGCTAATGAAAAACTGTTTTTT. As protein: CASSQDLKANEKLFF.

The chain uses TRBV7-2 and TRBJ1-2; D possibly corresponds to TRBD1 (6 bases). CDR1 and CDR2 (germline): SGHTA, FQGNSA. This CDR3 has 17 residues. V was pared by 4 bases and J by 5 bases, with 23 bases between. The CDR3 DNA sequence: TGTGCCAGCAGCTCTATTCCGGGGGGCAGCACCACTTATGGCTACACCTTC. Encoded protein: CASSSIPGGSTTYGYTF.

V is TRBV7-9 and J is TRBJ2-1; D gene unclear. The germline V gene encodes CDR1 SEHNR and CDR2 FQNEAQ (reference sequence). With 5 bases removed from V and 9 bases from J, the gap between germline ends came to 14 bases. This CDR3 is 13 amino acids long. CDR3 amino acids: CASSPLGLGEQFF. The CDR3 DNA follows: TGTGCCAGCAGCCCTTTGGGCCTGGGTGAGCAGTTCTTC. Combining the CDR3 with reference TRBV7-9 and TRBJ2-1 gives the whole variable domain DTGVSQNPRHKITKRGQNVTFRCDPISEHNRLYWYRQTLGQGPEFLTYFQNEAQLEKSRLLSDRFSAERPKGSFSTLEIQRTEQGDSAMYLCASSPLGLGEQFFGPGTRLTVL.

This clonotype was observed at least ten times. The CDR3 region has the DNA TGTGCCAGCCGCCGTTATGACCCTGGGGCCAACGTCCTGACTTTC. Translating gives CASRRYDPGANVLTF. The gene calls are TRBV7-9 and TRBJ2-6; D not certain. The germline V and J ends were trimmed by 8 bases and 2 bases, with 13 bases remaining between them. CDR3 size: 15 residues. Germline lookup yields CDR1 SEHNR and CDR2 FQNEAQ (reference sequence).

This clonotype was seen many times. The V and J genes are TRBV6-2 or TRBV6-3 and TRBJ2-3, with D possibly TRBD2 on 5 matching bases. CDR1 and CDR2 (germline): MNHEY, SVGEGT. This CDR3 spans 17 amino acids. V lost 6 bases, J lost 0 bases, and 19 bases lay in between. The CDR3 here is CASSRGPGLTSTDTQYF. CDR3 DNA sequence: TGTGCCAGCAGCCGCGGCCCCGGACTCACTAGCACAGATACGCAGTATTTT.

A few counts support this clonotype. The rearrangement uses TRBV29-1 and TRBJ2-3; no firm D call. Trimming cost V 1 base and J 5 bases, with 13 bases left between them. The CDR3 loop spans 14 amino acids. The V gene's germline CDR1 is SQVTM and CDR2 ANQGSEA. CDR3 sequence reads: CSVEGRAGRDTQYF. The CDR3 DNA reads as TGCAGCGTTGAAGGTAGGGCAGGAAGAGATACGCAGTATTTT.

The chain combines TRBV6-5 with TRBJ2-7; TRBD1 is a possible D gene (6 bases). The CDR3 spans 14 residues. Germline V gives CDR1 MNHEY, CDR2 SVGAGI. V lost 4 bases and J lost 4, with 14 bases in between. The CDR3 protein is CASSSTGKRYEQYF. The CDR3 region has the DNA TGTGCCAGCAGTTCAACAGGGAAAAGGTACGAGCAGTACTTC.

The J gene is TRBJ2-2, the V gene TRBV18; the D is unclear. Per germline, CDR1 KGHSH and CDR2 LQKENI. V lost 4 bases and J lost 5, with 5 bases in between. CDR3 length: 12 amino acids. CDR3 nucleotide sequence: TGTGCCAGCTCACGCGGTACCGGGGAGCTGTTTTTT. Its translation is CASSRGTGELFF.

The chain couples TRBV29-1 to TRBJ1-1; D gene uncertain. The V gene lost 6 bases and the J gene lost 4 bases, with 12 bases spanning the gap. The CDR3 is made up of 12 amino acids. Germline V lookup: CDR1 SQVTM, CDR2 ANQGSEA. The CDR3 is CSVRAAGTEAFF. CDR3 coding DNA: TGCAGCGTCCGGGCCGCGGGCACTGAAGCTTTCTTT.

As regards this clonotype: Compared with germline, one end of the junction differs, possibly owing to a read error. V gene TRBV7-2 combines with J gene TRBJ1-5; D may be TRBD1 (5 bases). Germline V gene data show CDR1 as SGHTA and CDR2 as FQGNSA. This CDR3 comprises 15 residues. CDR3 DNA sequence: TGTGTCAGCAGCTTAGGTCAGGGAGTTAATCAGCCCCAGCATTTT. It codes for CVSSLGQGVNQPQHF.

The chain joins TRBV7-2 to TRBJ1-5; weak D call: TRBD1 (5 bases). Germline V gene sequence: CDR1 SGHTA, CDR2 FQGNSA. The ends were cut back, 1 base at V and 3 bases at J, with 10 bases in the middle. This CDR3 comprises 15 residues. CDR3 sequence: CASSLVSGNNQPQHF. Here the CDR3 DNA reads TGTGCCAGCAGCTTAGTTTCAGGGAACAATCAGCCCCAGCATTTT.

This clonotype was observed many times. The rearrangement joins TRBV7-8 to TRBJ2-1; no clear D gene. CDR1 and CDR2 from the germline V gene are SGHVS and FQNEAQ. This CDR3 region has 14 residues. V lost 2 bases, J lost 4 bases, and 9 bases lay in between. The CDR3 region is CASSLTRVYNEQFF. CDR3 nucleotides: TGTGCCAGCAGCTTAACGAGAGTTTACAATGAGCAGTTCTTC.